This T cell receptor (beta chain) was recovered during a study of Graves' ophthalmopathy and Graves' hyperthyroidism. From RNA, the CDR3 regions of TCR beta chains were amplified and sequenced. The first-round RT-PCR employed HTBI primers together with the Qiagen OneStep RT-PCR kit. A multiplex PCR was then performed as the second round. Via MiXCR, TCRdb re-called the multiplex PCR reads, giving one row per CDR3 protein. The sample consists of under 350,000 distinct CDR3 sequences, about a sixth of them appearing once. The CDR3 covers 16 residues. Germline values: CDR1 SGHRS, CDR2 YFSETQ. This clonotype was seen a handful of times. Its target is not known. Its ends do not fully match the called genes, so a read error is possible. Points from the study as a whole: Most thyroid-expanded clonotypes exceeding 0.001 frequency were also found in blood.

This TCR was recovered from an adult man with Graves' ophthalmopathy. Input material: peripheral blood. V usage is TRBV5-1 and J usage is TRBJ1-1; 7 bases line up with TRBD1. CDR3 sequence (DNA): TGCGACAGCAGCTTGGGCCAACTTCGACAGGGCACTGAAGCTTTCTTT. Amino acids: CDSSLGQLRQGTEAFF.